The T cell receptor beta chain under discussion was sequenced for a study of early T cells in non-severe SARS-CoV-2 infection. After removal of 4 bases from V and 1 base from J, the junction contained 4 bases not matched to a gene. CDR1 DFQATT and CDR2 SNEGSKA come from the germline V gene (reference sequence). The length of the CDR3 is 13 residues. TCRdb re-called the 5' RACE reads with MiXCR, one entry per CDR3 protein. The sample holds roughly 75,000 distinct CDR3 sequences, approximately 9.1% seen once. This clonotype has a handful of counts. The receptor was isolated from an adult who was a healthcare worker with PCR-confirmed SARS-CoV-2 infection or an uninfected control (not recorded which). Sequenced material: whole blood. This chain links TRBV20-1 with TRBJ2-7, with TRBD1 identical over 7 bases. The CDR3 protein is CSAIDRESYEQYF. CDR3 nucleotides: TGCAGTGCTATTGACAGGGAATCCTACGAGCAGTACTTC.